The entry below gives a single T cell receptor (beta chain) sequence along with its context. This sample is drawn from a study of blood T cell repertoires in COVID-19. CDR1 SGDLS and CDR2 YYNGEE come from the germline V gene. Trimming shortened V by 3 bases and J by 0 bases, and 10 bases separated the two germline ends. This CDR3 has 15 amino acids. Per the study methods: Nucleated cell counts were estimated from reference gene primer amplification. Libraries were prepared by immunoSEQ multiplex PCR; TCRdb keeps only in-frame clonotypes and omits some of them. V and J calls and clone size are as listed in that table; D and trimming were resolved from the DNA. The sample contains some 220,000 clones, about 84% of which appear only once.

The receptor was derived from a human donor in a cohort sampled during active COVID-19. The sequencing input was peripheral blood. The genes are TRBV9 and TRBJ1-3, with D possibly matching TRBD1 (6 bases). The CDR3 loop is CASSGTVSSGNTIYF. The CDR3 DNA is TGTGCCAGCAGCGGGACAGTTAGCTCTGGAAACACCATATATTTT.